This entry lists 19 T cell receptor beta chains sequenced from one sample in a study of T cell responses to AZD1222 COVID-19 vaccine. The assay was immunoSEQ multiplex PCR, and TCRdb's table has in-frame clones only and misses some. The repertoire holds 100,000 to 150,000 clones, roughly 85% seen once, with about 1.5% in the top ten. The input for sequencing was peripheral blood, taken on day 0 of AZD1222 vaccination. These receptors were collected from an adult in good health.

This clone was found once. This chain uses TRBV20-1 with TRBJ2-3; D remains unclear. The CDR3 loop spans 11 amino acids. Between the trimmed V and J ends, which lost 2 bases and 5 bases, there was a span of 5 bases. Germline V CDR1 and CDR2: DFQATT, SNEGSKA (reference sequence). The CDR3 spells CSARTIDTQYF. The CDR3 DNA is TGCAGTGCTAGAACGATAGATACGCAGTATTTT.

The chain combines TRBV7-2 with TRBJ2-7, with D possibly TRBD1 on 6 matching bases. Trimming pared 4 bases from V and 2 bases from J, leaving 12 bases between. The CDR3 has 14 residues. The V gene's germline CDR1 is SGHTA and CDR2 FQGNSA. In DNA form, the CDR3 reads TGTGCCAGCAGCTATAACAGGGCTACCTACGAGCAGTACTTC. As protein: CASSYNRATYEQYF.

This clone came up a few times. V gene TRBV20-1 combines with J gene TRBJ1-2; no clear D gene. CDR3 length equals 10 residues. In germline, CDR1 is DFQATT, CDR2 SNEGSKA (reference sequence). V was cut by 2 bases and J by 8 bases, with 6 bases left in between. CDR3 protein: CSARRDGYTF. The CDR3 DNA sequence: TGCAGTGCTAGACGAGACGGCTACACCTTC.

This clone was picked up one time. This chain uses TRBV2 with TRBJ1-1; no reliable D call. The CDR3 contains 13 residues. Germline CDR1 reads SNHLY; CDR2 reads FYNNEI. Trimming stripped 8 bases from V and 4 bases from J, with 14 bases between. CDR3 amino acids: CASPRGPTTEAFF. The CDR3 coding sequence is TGTGCCAGCCCCAGAGGCCCGACCACTGAAGCTTTCTTT.

The CDR3 protein is CASSLGSGRKQTQYF. The CDR3 nucleotides read TGTGCCAGCAGCTTAGGGAGCGGGAGAAAACAGACCCAGTACTTC. The chain combines TRBV7-2 with TRBJ2-5, with 8 positions matching TRBD2. The junction had 7 bases not matched to a gene; V was cut back by 1 base and J by 6 bases. This CDR3 comprises 15 residues. From germline, CDR1 is SGHTA and CDR2 FQGNSA.

This clone came up a few times. The same CDR3 can be traced to other DNA sequences in this sample. The chain combines TRBV6-5 with TRBJ1-2; D remains unclear. This CDR3 has 14 amino acids. Germline CDR1 reads MNHEY; CDR2 reads SVGAGI. The germline V and J ends were trimmed by 0 bases and 5 bases, with 10 bases remaining between them. The CDR3 DNA reads as TGTGCCAGCAGTTACTCGAGAAGCGAATATGGCTACACCTTC. It specifies CASSYSRSEYGYTF.

CDR3 DNA: TGTGCCAGCAGTCCAGGGACAGGGATCTATGGCTACACCTTC. This encodes CASSPGTGIYGYTF. J is TRBJ1-2 and V is TRBV6-5; 9 bases map to TRBD1. The germline V gene encodes CDR1 MNHEY and CDR2 SVGAGI. The V segment lost 5 bases and the J segment 4 bases; nucleotides outside the gene matches: 5. CDR3 length: 14 residues.

The chain carries TRBV3-1 (or the pseudogene TRBV3-2) and TRBJ1-2, with D perhaps TRBD1 (6 bases). Trimming left V 4 bases short and J 2 bases short, with 14 bases between. Germline V gene sequence: CDR1 LGHDT, CDR2 YNNKEL (reference sequence). This CDR3 is built from 15 residues. DNA of the CDR3: TGTGCCAGCAGCCCCCGAGGGGGGCGGAACTATGGCTACACCTTC. Residues: CASSPRGGRNYGYTF.

V is TRBV11-1 and J is TRBJ2-2; the D is unclear. Trimming took 0 bases from V and 4 from J, leaving 6 bases between them. Germline V CDR1 and CDR2: SGHAT, FQDESV (reference sequence). The CDR3 runs to 14 residues. The CDR3 DNA reads as TGTGCCAGCAGCTTAGCGGTTCTCACCGGGGAGCTGTTTTTT. This gives the protein CASSLAVLTGELFF.

This clone was counted a few times. V is TRBV2 and J is TRBJ2-7, with a tentative D call TRBD1 (5 bases). V lost 4 bases, J lost 2 bases, and 21 bases lay in between. Germline CDR1 reads SNHLY; CDR2 reads FYNNEI. This CDR3 has 17 amino acids. The CDR3 region is CASSVEKGFRDPYEQYF. In nucleotides, the CDR3 is TGTGCCAGCAGTGTGGAGAAGGGATTCAGGGATCCCTACGAGCAGTACTTC.

J is TRBJ2-7 and V is TRBV27; D remains ambiguous. Germline V CDR1 and CDR2: MNHEY, SMNVEV (reference sequence). The CDR3 totals 15 residues. V was clipped by 6 bases and J by 6 bases, with 21 bases between them. CDR3 region: CASSRSVNPFGEQYF. CDR3 in DNA: TGTGCCAGCAGCCGCTCGGTAAACCCCTTTGGCGAGCAGTACTTC.

This clone came up once. The chain joins TRBV7-8 to TRBJ1-1, with a weak D call TRBD1 (6 bases). V was shortened by 5 bases and J by 4 bases, with 11 bases between the two germline ends. CDR1 is SGHVS, CDR2 FQNEAQ, per germline. CDR3 length: 13 amino acids. CDR3: CASSDQQGTEAFF. CDR3 bases: TGTGCCAGCAGCGACCAACAGGGCACTGAAGCTTTCTTT.

This chain uses TRBV7-9 with TRBJ1-5; a weak D match, TRBD1 (5 bases). The length of the CDR3 is 14 residues. The V gene's germline CDR1 is SEHNR and CDR2 FQNEAQ (reference sequence). V was cut by 5 bases and J by 10 bases, with 18 bases left in between. The CDR3 reads CASSHVDGGSPQHF. DNA for the CDR3: TGTGCCAGCAGCCACGTAGACGGGGGAAGCCCCCAGCATTTT.

This clone was detected only once. This chain uses TRBV24-1 with TRBJ1-3; maybe TRBD1 (5 bases). Germline V lookup: CDR1 KGHDR, CDR2 SFDVKD. V lost 3 bases, J lost 2 bases, and 7 bases lay in between. The CDR3 has 14 amino acids. CDR3 DNA sequence: TGTGCCACCAGTGATGGGGGACCTGGAAACACCATATATTTT. Its translation is CATSDGGPGNTIYF.

V usage is TRBV5-4 and J usage is TRBJ2-6; D gene unclear. The CDR3 totals 14 residues. Germline V CDR1 and CDR2: SGHNT, YYREEE (reference sequence). V gave up 4 bases and J gave up 1 base, with 6 bases separating them. The CDR3 DNA is TGTGCCAGCAGCCTCAGGTCTGGGGCCAACGTCCTGACTTTC. Protein: CASSLRSGANVLTF. The variable domain in full, completed from reference TRBV5-4 and TRBJ2-6, reads ETGVTQSPTHLIKTRGQQVTLRCSSQSGHNTVSWYQQALGQGPQFIFQYYREEENGRGNFPPRFSGLQFPNYSSELNVNALELDDSALYLCASSLRSGANVLTFGAGSRLTVL.

The CDR3 loop reads CAWTRGDTRNEQFF. CDR3 nucleotides: TGTGCCTGGACGAGGGGGGATACTCGGAATGAGCAGTTCTTC. The genes are TRBV30 and TRBJ2-1; D may match TRBD1 or TRBD2 (6 bases each). The CDR3 has 14 residues. The germline gives CDR1 GTSNPN, CDR2 SVGIG (reference sequence). The V end lost 4 bases, the J end lost 7 bases, and 17 bases lay between the germline ends.

The rearrangement joins TRBV23-1 to TRBJ1-1; no definite D call. TRBV23-1 is reported as an ORF; its role is uncertain. There are 13 residues in the CDR3. Trimming left V 3 bases short and J 3 bases short, with 8 bases between. CDR3 nucleotides: TGCGCCAGCAGTCACGACGGGGACACTGAAGCTTTCTTT. Translated: CASSHDGDTEAFF.

This clone was observed a handful of times. The chain carries TRBV4-2 and TRBJ1-1; possibly TRBD1 for D (6 bases). The CDR3 is 16 amino acids. Germline V gives CDR1 LGHNA, CDR2 YNFKEQ. Trimming removed 5 bases from V and 1 base from J, with 17 bases in between. The CDR3 nucleotides read TGTGCCAGCAGCGAATCGGACAGACTAACGAACACTGAAGCTTTCTTT. Translating it yields CASSESDRLTNTEAFF.

J is TRBJ1-2 and V is TRBV12-3 or TRBV12-4; D possibly corresponds to TRBD1 (5 bases). V lost 5 bases and J lost 7, with 14 bases in between. The CDR3 consists of 13 residues. The CDR3 nucleotides are TGTGCCAGCAGTACCCGCAGGGTAGGTGGCTACACCTTC. Its protein product is CASSTRRVGGYTF.